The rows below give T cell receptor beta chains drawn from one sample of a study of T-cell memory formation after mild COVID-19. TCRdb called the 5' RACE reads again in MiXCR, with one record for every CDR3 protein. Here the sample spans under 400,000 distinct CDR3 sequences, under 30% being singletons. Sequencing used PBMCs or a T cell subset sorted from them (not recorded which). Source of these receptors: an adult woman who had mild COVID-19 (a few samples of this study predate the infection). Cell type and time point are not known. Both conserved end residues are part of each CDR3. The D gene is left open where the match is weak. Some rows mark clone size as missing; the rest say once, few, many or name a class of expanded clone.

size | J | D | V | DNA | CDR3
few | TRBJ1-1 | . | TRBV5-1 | TGCGCCAGCAGCTTGGAGGCGGTGAACACTGAAGCTTTCTTT | CASSLEAVNTEAFF
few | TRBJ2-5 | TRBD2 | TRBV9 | TGTGCCAGCAGCCCCCCGGGGGGGCAAGAGACCCAGTACTTC | CASSPPGGQETQYF
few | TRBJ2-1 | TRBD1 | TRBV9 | TGTGCCAGCAGCGTAGGGACAGGGGCCTACAATGAGCAGTTCTTC | CASSVGTGAYNEQFF
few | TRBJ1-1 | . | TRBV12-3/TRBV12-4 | TGTGCCAGCAGTGAACAGGGTTGGGACACTGAAGCTTTCTTT | CASSEQGWDTEAFF
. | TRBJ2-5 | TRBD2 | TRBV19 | TGTGCCAGTAGTAAGGGCCCGGGACTAGCGGCAGAGACCCAGTACTTC | CASSKGPGLAAETQYF
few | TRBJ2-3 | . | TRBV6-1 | TGTGCCAGCATGGGTACCTTCGGGGCAGATACGCAGTATTTT | CASMGTFGADTQYF
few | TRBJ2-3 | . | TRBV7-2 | TGTGCCAGCAGCCCAGCCGGGGTATCCACAGATACGCAGTATTTT | CASSPAGVSTDTQYF
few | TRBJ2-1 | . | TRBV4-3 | TGCGCCAGCAGCCAAGAGTGGCAGATATACAATGAGCAGTTCTTC | CASSQEWQIYNEQFF
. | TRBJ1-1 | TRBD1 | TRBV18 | TGTGCCAGCTCACTCTCGACAGGGCCTGAAGCTTTCTTT | CASSLSTGPEAFF
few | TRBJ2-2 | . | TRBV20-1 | TGCAGTGCTAGAGAGGAGCTTTTCGCGGGACGGCCAACCGGGGAGCTGTTTTTT | CSAREELFAGRPTGELFF
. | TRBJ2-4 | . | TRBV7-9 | TGTGCCAGCAGCCCCTCGGAAGGGGTCTCATTAAACATTCAGTACTTC | CASSPSEGVSLNIQYF
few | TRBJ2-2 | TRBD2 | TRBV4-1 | TGCGCCAGCAGCCAAGTGATGCTAGCGGGAGACATCGGGGAGCTGTTTTTT | CASSQVMLAGDIGELFF
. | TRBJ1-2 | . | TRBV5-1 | TGCGCCAGCAGCTCCCGGGACACCTATGGCTACACCTTC | CASSSRDTYGYTF
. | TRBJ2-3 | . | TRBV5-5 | TGTGCCAGCAGCCCGACGCCCGGGGATACGCAGTATTTT | CASSPTPGDTQYF
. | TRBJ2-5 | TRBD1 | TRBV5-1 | TGCGCCAGCAGCTTGGCCTGGGGGACAGGGGACCAAGAGACCCAGTACTTC | CASSLAWGTGDQETQYF
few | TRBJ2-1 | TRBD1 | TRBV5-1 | TGCGCCAGCTTTGGACAGGGGGGCAATGAGCAGTTCTTC | CASFGQGGNEQFF
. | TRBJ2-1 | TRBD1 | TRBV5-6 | TGTGCAAGCAGGTCCTACAGGGGGATGCAGTTCTTC | CASRSYRGMQFF
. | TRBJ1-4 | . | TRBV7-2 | TGTGCCAGCAGCTTAGCCAGGGAAGAAAAACTGTTTTTT | CASSLAREEKLFF
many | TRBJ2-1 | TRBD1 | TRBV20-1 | TGCAGTGCTAGAGGGGGACAGGGAAACCACAATGAGCAGTTCTTC | CSARGGQGNHNEQFF
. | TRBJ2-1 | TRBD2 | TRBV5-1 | TGCGCCAGCAGCCTGAGAGTAGCGGGAAATGAGCAGTTCTTC | CASSLRVAGNEQFF